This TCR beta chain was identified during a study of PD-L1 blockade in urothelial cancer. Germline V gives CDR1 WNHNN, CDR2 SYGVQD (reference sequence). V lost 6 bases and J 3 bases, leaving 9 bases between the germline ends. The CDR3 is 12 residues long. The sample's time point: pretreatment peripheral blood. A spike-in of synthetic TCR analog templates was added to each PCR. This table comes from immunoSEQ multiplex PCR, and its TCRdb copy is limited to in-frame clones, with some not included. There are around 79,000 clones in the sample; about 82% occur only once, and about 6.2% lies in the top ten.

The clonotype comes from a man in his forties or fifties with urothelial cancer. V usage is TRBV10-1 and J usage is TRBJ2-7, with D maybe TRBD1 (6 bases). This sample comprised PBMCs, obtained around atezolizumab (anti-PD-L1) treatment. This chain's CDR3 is CASRGTSYEQYF. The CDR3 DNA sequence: TGCGCCAGCAGAGGGACAAGCTACGAGCAGTACTTC.